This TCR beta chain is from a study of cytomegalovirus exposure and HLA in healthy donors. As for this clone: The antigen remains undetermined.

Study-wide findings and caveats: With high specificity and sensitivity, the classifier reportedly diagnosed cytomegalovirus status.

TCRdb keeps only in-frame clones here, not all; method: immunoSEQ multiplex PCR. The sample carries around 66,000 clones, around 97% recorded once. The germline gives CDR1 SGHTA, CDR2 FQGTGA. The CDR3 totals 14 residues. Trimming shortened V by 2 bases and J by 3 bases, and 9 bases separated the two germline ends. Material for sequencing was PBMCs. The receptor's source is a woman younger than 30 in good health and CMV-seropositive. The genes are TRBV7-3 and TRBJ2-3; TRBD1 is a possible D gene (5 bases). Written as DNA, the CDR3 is TGTGCCAGCAGCTTATTTGCAGGGACAGATACGCAGTATTTT. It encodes CASSLFAGTDTQYF.